Listed here are 12 T cell receptor beta chains from one sample, sequenced in a study of blood T cells in healthy people across ages. For the second PCR, which ran for roughly 7 to 11 cycles, a sample-barcoded 5' primer and a J-beta primer mix were used. MiXCR, applied by TCRdb to the 5' RACE reads, yields one record per CDR3 protein. Here the sample spans around 800,000 distinct CDR3 sequences, roughly 26% being singletons. These data were likewise used in another study, on T cells of mothers and their children.

The sequencing sample was made of blood. The receptor source for this set is a boy younger than 18 in good health.

Only a few counts were recorded for this clonotype. The rearrangement joins TRBV21-1 to TRBJ2-7. TRBV21-1 is listed as a pseudogene. This CDR3 has 14 residues. The CDR3, as DNA: TGTGCCAGCAGCAAAGATGGCAGCTCCTACGAGCAGTACTTC. This codes for CASSKDGSSYEQYF.

The V call is TRBV2, the J call TRBJ2-7; 10 nucleotides agree with TRBD2. This CDR3 has 13 amino acids. The germline gives CDR1 SNHLY, CDR2 FYNNEI. V lost 7 bases and J lost 5; bases outside the gene matches: 5. In DNA form, the CDR3 reads TGTGCCAGCACTAGCGGGAGAGGGGACGAGCAGTACTTC. Its translation is CASTSGRGDEQYF.

This clonotype was seen at least ten times. V is TRBV28 and J is TRBJ2-5; 7 nucleotides align to TRBD1. The end of the DNA fits TRBJ2-1 better, so the J call may be wrong. This CDR3 region has 14 residues. Per the germline V gene, CDR1 is MDHEN and CDR2 is SYDVKM. CDR3 region: CASSSQGSLNEQFF. As DNA, the CDR3 is TGTGCCAGCAGTTCACAGGGGTCCCTGAATGAGCAGTTCTTC.

The chain has TRBV28 and TRBJ2-7, with D possibly being TRBD1 or TRBD2 (5 bases each). The CDR3 runs to 17 residues. Trimming removed 2 bases at V and 0 bases at J, with 17 bases between. CDR1 MDHEN and CDR2 SYDVKM come from the germline V gene. The chain's CDR3 is CASSLIGWAGSSYEQYF. CDR3 coding DNA: TGTGCCAGCAGTTTAATAGGCTGGGCAGGGAGCTCCTACGAGCAGTACTTC.

Note on this clonotype: Compared with germline, one end of the junction differs, possibly owing to a read error. The CDR3 region is CASSSGREQAQYF. Written as DNA, the CDR3 is TGTGCTAGCAGCTCCGGGCGCGAGCAGGCGCAGTATTTT. The chain employs TRBV7-7 and TRBJ2-3, with no clear D. The germline CDR1 and CDR2 sequences are SSHAT and FNYEAQ (reference sequence). The length of the CDR3 is 13 residues. The whole variable domain, filled in from reference TRBV7-7 and TRBJ2-3, reads GAGVSQSPRYKVTKRGQDVTLRCDPISSHATLYWYQQALGQGPEFLTYFNYEAQPDKSGLPSDRFSAERPEGSISTLTIQRTEQRDSAMYRCASSSGREQAQYFGPGTRLTVL.

The V call is TRBV5-1, the J call TRBJ1-1, with 11 bases lining up with TRBD1. In germline, CDR1 is SGHRS, CDR2 YFSETQ. The CDR3 runs 17 residues. Trimming removed 4 bases from V and 0 bases from J; junction bases left unmatched: 8. Here the CDR3 reads CASSIGQGAVMNTEAFF. CDR3 nucleotides: TGCGCCAGCAGCATCGGACAGGGGGCAGTGATGAACACTGAAGCTTTCTTT.

This chain joins TRBV7-9 and TRBJ2-7; tentatively, D is TRBD1 or TRBD2 (5 bases each). This CDR3 comprises 15 residues. The V and J ends lost 4 bases and 0 bases respectively, with 13 bases between them. From germline, CDR1 is SEHNR and CDR2 FQNEAQ (reference sequence). CDR3 sequence: CASSSREGPSYEQYF. The CDR3 DNA reads as TGTGCCAGCAGCTCCCGCGAGGGGCCCTCCTACGAGCAGTACTTC.

The J gene is TRBJ1-4, the V gene TRBV4-1; TRBD1 matches at 7 bases. Germline values: CDR1 MGHRA, CDR2 YSYEKL. CDR3 length equals 13 residues. Germline trimming cut 4 bases from V and 10 bases from J; bases unmatched to any gene: 6. CDR3 sequence reads: CASSPQGQRKLFF. In nucleotides, the CDR3 is TGCGCCAGCAGCCCCCAGGGACAGAGAAAACTGTTTTTT.

This clonotype was counted only a few times. A junction boundary mismatches the germline segment, possibly from a read error. The chain joins TRBV10-2 to TRBJ1-5; 9 positions agree with TRBD1. CDR3 size: 14 residues. The germline V gene encodes CDR1 WSHSY and CDR2 SAAADI. Here the CDR3 reads CTSRGQGKGQPQHF. CDR3 bases: TGCACCAGCAGAGGACAGGGGAAGGGTCAGCCCCAGCATTTT.

This clonotype was seen only a few times. The rearrangement links TRBV12-3 or TRBV12-4 to TRBJ2-5; 8 nucleotides align to TRBD2. There are 14 residues in the CDR3. V lost 4 bases and J lost 5; bases outside the gene matches: 6. The CDR3 nucleotides are TGTGCCAGCAGTTACGGGGGGGCGGAGGAGACCCAGTACTTC. Translating it yields CASSYGGAEETQYF.

V and J are TRBV11-2 and TRBJ2-3; D is possibly TRBD2 (6 bases). The CDR3 is 15 amino acids. Germline lookup yields CDR1 SGHAT and CDR2 FQNNGV. The V and J ends lost 1 base and 5 bases respectively, with 13 bases between them. In nucleotides, the CDR3 is TGTGCCAGCAGCTTAGGCGTTCCTAGCGAAGATACGCAGTATTTT. Amino acid sequence: CASSLGVPSEDTQYF.

The chain combines TRBV10-1 with TRBJ2-2; 10 nucleotides align to TRBD1. Germline assignment: CDR1 WNHNN and CDR2 SYGVQD (reference sequence). Germline trimming cut 0 bases from V and 4 bases from J; bases unmatched to any gene: 8. The CDR3 runs to 18 residues. The CDR3 nucleotides are TGCGCCAGCAGTGAGTCGCGGCCGGGACAGGGGCCCACCGGGGAGCTGTTTTTT. It yields the protein CASSESRPGQGPTGELFF.